This T cell receptor beta chain derives from a study of cytomegalovirus exposure and HLA in healthy donors. TCRdb's copy holds only in-frame clones and misses some; the assay was immunoSEQ multiplex PCR. The sample lists some 200,000 clones, roughly four fifths occurring once. The V segment lost 5 bases and the J segment 7 bases; nucleotides outside the gene matches: 14. The CDR3 covers 17 residues. Germline V lookup: CDR1 MNHEY, CDR2 SMNVEV (reference sequence). This sequence originates from a young woman in good health and CMV-seropositive. The chain combines TRBV27 with TRBJ1-6, with 7 bases aligning to TRBD1. The specimen was PBMCs. CDR3 bases: TGTGCCAGCAGTCCCCTCCTCGGCAGGGGGATGAATTCACCCCTCCACTTT. Translating it yields CASSPLLGRGMNSPLHF.